This TCR beta chain was sequenced for a study of T cell repertoires in cytomegalovirus infection. General study findings and limits: What dominated the ex vivo response were HLA-C-restricted CMV-specific TCR beta clonotypes.

Germline V gives CDR1 SGHRS, CDR2 YFSETQ. The CDR3 is 14 amino acids. Trimming removed 4 bases at V and 2 bases at J, with 12 bases between. Via MiXCR, TCRdb re-called the reads, giving one row per CDR3 protein. Of about 600,000 distinct CDR3 sequences listed, roughly 26% were seen once; the top ten hold roughly 8%. As concerns this clonotype: Its antigen is not identified.

This receptor was taken from a human donor in good health (CMV status not recorded). Some clones in this sample may be carry-over from other donors' samples. The chain employs TRBV5-1 and TRBJ1-2; unclear D gene. Material: CD8+ T cells from PBMCs. DNA for the CDR3: TGCGCCAGCAGCGGCGTGGGTTTGAACTATGGCTACACCTTC. Amino acid sequence: CASSGVGLNYGYTF.